The 15 T cell receptor beta chains below all came from one sample that was sequenced in a study of blood T cell repertoires in COVID-19. Sequencing used immunoSEQ multiplex PCR; TCRdb keeps in-frame clones, though not all of them. The repertoire holds 200,000 to 300,000 clones, with approximately 87% as singletons. The sequencing input was peripheral blood. These receptors were obtained from a woman aged 40 to 49 who had recovered from COVID-19.

This rearrangement joins TRBV27 to TRBJ1-1; perhaps TRBD1 as D (5 bases). CDR3 length: 13 residues. V was trimmed by 6 bases and J by 0 bases, leaving 8 bases between them. CDR1 MNHEY and CDR2 SMNVEV come from the germline V gene (reference sequence). DNA for the CDR3: TGTGCCAGCAGAAGGGGAATGAACACTGAAGCTTTCTTT. This codes for CASRRGMNTEAFF.

This rearrangement joins TRBV7-2 to TRBJ2-5, with TRBD2 matching 7 bases. Germline V gene data show CDR1 as SGHTA and CDR2 as FQGNSA. This CDR3 contains 13 residues. V was clipped by 5 bases and J by 4 bases; unmatched bases: 4. CDR3 in amino acids: CASSDSGGETQYF. The CDR3 DNA sequence: TGTGCCAGCAGCGATTCGGGGGGAGAGACCCAGTACTTC.

This clone was seen a single time. This chain connects TRBV5-6 to TRBJ2-7, with D maybe TRBD2 (5 bases). The V gene lost 4 bases and the J gene lost 3 bases, with 17 bases spanning the gap. Germline V CDR1 and CDR2: SGHDT, YYEEEE. This CDR3 has 15 residues. CDR3 in DNA: TGTGCCAGCAGCATTGGTGGACTGGAAAACTACGAGCAGTACTTC. Its translation: CASSIGGLENYEQYF.

V usage is TRBV6-6 and J usage is TRBJ1-2; D uncertain. V shed 5 bases and J shed 8 bases, with 15 bases lying between them. CDR3 length: 13 amino acids. Germline assignment: CDR1 MNHNY and CDR2 SVGAGI (reference sequence). CDR3 in amino acids: CASSLTTREGYTF. The CDR3 coding sequence is TGTGCCAGCAGTCTCACTACGAGGGAAGGCTACACCTTC.

The chain uses TRBV5-5 and TRBJ1-1, with TRBD1 matching over 8 bases. CDR3 length: 15 amino acids. J gave up 3 bases and V 1 base, and 5 bases lay outside the gene matches. Germline CDR1 and CDR2: SGHKS and YYEKEE (reference sequence). CDR3 sequence reads: CASSLRTGRDTEAFF. CDR3 coding DNA: TGTGCCAGCAGCTTGCGGACAGGGCGGGACACTGAAGCTTTCTTT.

The J gene is TRBJ2-5, the V gene TRBV9; 15 positions agree with TRBD2. The V segment lost 7 bases and the J segment 5 bases; nucleotides outside the gene matches: 6. The CDR3 is 15 amino acids. In germline, CDR1 is SGDLS, CDR2 YYNGEE. CDR3 loop: CASAGLAGGGETQYF. The CDR3 nucleotides read TGTGCCAGCGCGGGACTAGCGGGGGGTGGGGAGACCCAGTACTTC.

There are a few counts of this clone. This sequence joins TRBV6-5 and TRBJ1-2, with 8 bases matching TRBD1. The CDR3 has 13 amino acids. V shed 7 bases, J shed 4 bases, and the junction held 5 bases outside the gene matches. Germline lookup yields CDR1 MNHEY and CDR2 SVGAGI. The CDR3 sequence: CASKRTGGYGYTF. DNA of the CDR3: TGTGCCAGCAAGAGAACAGGGGGCTATGGCTACACCTTC.

J is TRBJ2-2 and V is TRBV19, with TRBD1 as a possible D gene (6 bases). This CDR3 spans 16 amino acids. Germline CDR1 and CDR2: LNHDA and SQIVND (reference sequence). Trimming pared 6 bases from V and 2 bases from J, leaving 16 bases between. This chain's CDR3 is CASSPVLDSNTGELFF. The CDR3 nucleotides are TGTGCCAGTAGCCCCGTGTTGGACAGTAACACCGGGGAGCTGTTTTTT.

The chain uses TRBV23-1 and TRBJ1-1; 8 positions match TRBD1. TRBV23-1 is reported as an ORF; its role is uncertain. The CDR3 runs to 15 residues. The V and J ends lost 1 base and 6 bases, in that order; junction bases with no gene match: 7. Here the CDR3 DNA reads TGCGCCAGCAGTCAATTTAGCAGGGGGCTGCCTGAAGCTTTCTTT. It is translated as CASSQFSRGLPEAFF.

This chain connects TRBV7-9 to TRBJ2-7; D possibly corresponds to TRBD1 (6 bases). The CDR3 length is 14 residues. Germline CDR1 and CDR2: SEHNR and FQNEAQ (reference sequence). Trimming stripped 6 bases from V and 0 bases from J, with 12 bases between. The CDR3 spells CASSRQAISYEQYF. For the CDR3, the DNA is TGTGCCAGCAGTCGACAGGCGATCTCCTACGAGCAGTACTTC.

The chain carries TRBV27 and TRBJ1-1; weak D call: TRBD1 (5 bases). The V end lost 6 bases, the J end lost 8 bases, and 19 bases lay between the germline ends. This CDR3 is 14 amino acids long. Germline CDR1 MNHEY, CDR2 SMNVEV (reference sequence). CDR3 sequence: CASRAALGGTEAFF. For the CDR3, the DNA is TGTGCCAGCAGGGCGGCTCTGGGGGGAACGGAAGCTTTCTTT.

J is TRBJ1-1 and V is TRBV5-4; the D is unclear. Germline assignment: CDR1 SGHNT and CDR2 YYREEE (reference sequence). The V end lost 4 bases, the J end lost 1 base, and 11 bases lay between the germline ends. The length of the CDR3 is 14 residues. The DNA of the CDR3 is TGTGCCAGCAGCCAAGACATGGGGAACACTGAAGCTTTCTTT. It yields the protein CASSQDMGNTEAFF. Based on the CDR3 plus reference TRBV5-4 and TRBJ1-1, the full variable domain is ETGVTQSPTHLIKTRGQQVTLRCSSQSGHNTVSWYQQALGQGPQFIFQYYREEENGRGNFPPRFSGLQFPNYSSELNVNALELDDSALYLCASSQDMGNTEAFFGQGTRLTVV.

The V call is TRBV6-5, the J call TRBJ2-7; 7 bases agree with TRBD2. Germline CDR1 is MNHEY and CDR2 is SVGAGI. This CDR3 is built from 13 residues. V was clipped by 6 bases and J by 5 bases; unmatched bases: 7. In DNA form, the CDR3 reads TGTGCCAGCAGAAGGGAGGGTAACCACGAGCAGTACTTC. It yields the protein CASRREGNHEQYF.

This clone was observed a single time. CDR3 amino acids: CASSPRPGRETQYF. The CDR3 bases are TGTGCCAGCTCACCAAGACCAGGGCGAGAGACCCAGTACTTC. The chain recombines TRBV18 with TRBJ2-5; possibly TRBD1 for D (5 bases). This CDR3 has 14 amino acids. Germline V gives CDR1 KGHSH, CDR2 LQKENI. Trimming took 2 bases from V and 4 from J, leaving 11 bases between them.

The sample holds a few counts of this clone. The rearrangement joins TRBV6-5 to TRBJ2-1; TRBD2 is a possible D gene (7 bases). In germline, CDR1 is MNHEY, CDR2 SVGAGI. V lost 6 bases, J lost 0 bases, and 12 bases lay in between. The CDR3 is 15 residues long. CDR3 residues: CASSLGGLSYNEQFF. Here the CDR3 DNA reads TGTGCCAGCAGCCTCGGGGGGCTCTCCTACAATGAGCAGTTCTTC.